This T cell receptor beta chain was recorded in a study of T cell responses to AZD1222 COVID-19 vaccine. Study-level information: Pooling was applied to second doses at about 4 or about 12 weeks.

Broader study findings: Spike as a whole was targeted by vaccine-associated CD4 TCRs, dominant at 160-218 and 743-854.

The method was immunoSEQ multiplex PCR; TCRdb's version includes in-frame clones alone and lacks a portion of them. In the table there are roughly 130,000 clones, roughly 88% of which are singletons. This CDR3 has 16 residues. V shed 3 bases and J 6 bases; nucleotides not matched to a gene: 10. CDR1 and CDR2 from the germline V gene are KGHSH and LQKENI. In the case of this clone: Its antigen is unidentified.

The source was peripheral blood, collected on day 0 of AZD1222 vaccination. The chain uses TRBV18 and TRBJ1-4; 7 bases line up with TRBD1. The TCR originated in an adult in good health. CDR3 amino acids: CASSPRGGLGYEKLFF. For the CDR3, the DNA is TGTGCCAGCTCACCCAGGGGGGGGCTTGGTTATGAAAAACTGTTTTTT.